This T cell receptor beta chain was obtained from a study of T-cell memory formation after mild COVID-19. The CDR3 spans 14 residues. The V and J ends lost 5 bases and 6 bases, in that order; junction bases with no gene match: 5. Germline-derived CDR1 and CDR2 are MNHEY and SVGAGI. TCRdb re-derived calls from the 5' RACE reads in MiXCR, one entry per CDR3 protein. There are just under 350,000 distinct CDR3 sequences in the sample; 10% to 15% occur only once, and around a fifth lies in the top ten. Many counts were recorded for this clonotype. Material: PBMCs or a T cell subset sorted from them (not recorded which). The receptor's source is a man between 18 and 29 years old who had mild COVID-19 (a few samples of this study predate the infection). Cell type and time point are not known. This chain links TRBV6-5 with TRBJ2-3, with 10 nucleotides matching TRBD2. In nucleotides, the CDR3 is TGTGCCAGCAGTACACTAGCGGGGAAGGATACGCAGTATTTT. Protein product: CASSTLAGKDTQYF.